These T cell receptor beta chains were read from a single sample in a study of blood T cell repertoires in COVID-19. Profiled with immunoSEQ multiplex PCR; TCRdb holds only in-frame clones, not every one. The sample lists 50,000 or so clones; roughly 86% were seen once. The sample was peripheral blood. These receptor sequences come from a woman aged 80 or over with acute or convalescent COVID-19. CDR3s include the opening cysteine and the closing phenylalanine or tryptophan. A D gene is named only where the DNA matches it firmly.

V	D	J	CDR3
TRBV19	TRBD1	TRBJ2-1	CASSNTGGYTEQFF
TRBV30	TRBD1	TRBJ1-6	CAWSLGQGVFSPLHF
TRBV20-1	-	TRBJ1-1	CSAEVNTEAFF
TRBV6-5	-	TRBJ1-6	CASTLSGVSSPLHF
TRBV27	TRBD1	TRBJ2-1	CASSPGTGAVWSYNEQFF
TRBV18	-	TRBJ1-5	CSWLGPKFSNQPQHF
TRBV5-1	-	TRBJ1-2	CASSLAFSRVDYGYTF
TRBV4-1	-	TRBJ1-4	CASSQEGGNEKLFF
TRBV6-4	TRBD1	TRBJ1-1	CASKGQGVNTEAFF
TRBV30	TRBD2	TRBJ2-3	CAWRLAGPLGTQYF
TRBV11-2	-	TRBJ2-5	CASSFWGARGETQYF
TRBV5-1	TRBD1	TRBJ1-2	CASSLGQGSKGYTF
TRBV4-1	-	TRBJ2-1	CASSSVVASPYNEQFF
TRBV7-8	TRBD1	TRBJ2-3	CASSLDWDSNTDTQYF
TRBV4-1	-	TRBJ2-2	CASSQVEQVLTGELFF
TRBV6-1	-	TRBJ1-3	CASSEPSGSSGRNTIYF
TRBV20-1	-	TRBJ2-1	CRVTRDHEQFF
TRBV9	TRBD1	TRBJ2-7	CASSLRGQGDYEQYF
TRBV14	-	TRBJ1-1	CASSQDQNTEAFF
TRBV19	-	TRBJ1-5	CASSISREGEQPQHF
TRBV12-5	TRBD1	TRBJ1-4	CASGPGGDNEKLFF
TRBV28	-	TRBJ1-5	CASSLPGRVEPQHF
TRBV9	-	TRBJ2-3	CASSVAQRVGTDTQYF
TRBV18	-	TRBJ1-1	CASSLQESTEAFF
TRBV28	-	TRBJ1-1	CASSWRRTRVNTEAFF
TRBV6-5	TRBD1	TRBJ1-5	CASRRTGMEPQHF
TRBV5-4	-	TRBJ2-2	CASSGGRGFDTGELFF
TRBV5-4	-	TRBJ2-5	CASSWGGRRETQYF
TRBV19	TRBD1	TRBJ2-6	CASSIGTGASGANVLTF
TRBV7-8	TRBD2	TRBJ2-1	CASSALLAGGPFF
TRBV25-1	TRBD1	TRBJ1-3	CASARQGVGNTIYF
TRBV3-1/TRBV3-2	TRBD2	TRBJ2-3	CASSQDRLAGLDTQYF